What follows are 8 T cell receptor beta chains derived from one specimen sequenced in a study of T cells in Graves' hyperthyroidism and ophthalmopathy. Regions amplified from RNA transcripts were the TCR beta CDR3 regions. When the TCR CDR3 underwent first-round RT-PCR, the HTBI primer set was used. TCRdb ran MiXCR on the multiplex PCR reads and lists one entry per CDR3 protein. The sample carries 600,000 to 800,000 distinct CDR3 sequences, roughly a third recorded once. Sequencing input: blood. The receptors here all came from a woman between 40 and 50 years old with Graves' hyperthyroidism.

The V call is TRBV12-3 or TRBV12-4, the J call TRBJ1-6; unclear D gene. The CDR3 is 15 amino acids. Trimming pared 7 bases from V and 0 bases from J, leaving 10 bases between. CDR3 region: CASKLQSSYNSPLHF. In DNA, the CDR3 is TGTGCCAGCAAATTACAGAGCTCCTATAATTCACCCCTCCACTTT.

Only a few counts were recorded for this clonotype. This chain joins TRBV29-1 and TRBJ2-2; TRBD1 aligns across 7 bases. V shed 4 bases, J shed 3 bases, and the junction held 5 bases outside the gene matches. The CDR3 runs to 14 residues. CDR1 and CDR2 from the germline V gene are SQVTM and ANQGSEA. In nucleotides, the CDR3 is TGCAGCGTTGTCACAGGGGAGCACACCGGGGAGCTGTTTTTT. This gives the protein CSVVTGEHTGELFF.

The chain is built from TRBV7-2 and TRBJ2-7; 9 bases are shared with TRBD1. V gave up 5 bases and J gave up 6 bases; unmatched junction bases: 8. The V gene's germline CDR1 is SGHTA and CDR2 FQGNSA. The length of the CDR3 is 14 residues. CDR3 bases: TGTGCCAGCAGCGTAGGACAGGGGACTCTCGAGCAGTACTTC. This codes for CASSVGQGTLEQYF.

The CDR3 DNA reads as TGTGCCAGCAGACACGGACAGAACACTGAAGCTTTCTTT. Translating it yields CASRHGQNTEAFF. The J gene is TRBJ1-1, the V gene TRBV6-4; D is perhaps TRBD1 (5 bases). Germline CDR1 reads MRHNA; CDR2 reads SNTAGT. The V end was cut by 6 bases, the J end by 1 base, with 9 bases between. This CDR3 is built from 13 residues.

The rearrangement uses TRBV6-5 and TRBJ2-7; tentative D call: TRBD1 (6 bases). The germline V gene encodes CDR1 MNHEY and CDR2 SVGAGI. Trimming took 0 bases from V and 3 from J, leaving 9 bases between them. This CDR3 contains 14 residues. CDR3 nucleotides: TGTGCCAGCAGTTACTCGGGACACTTCTACGAGCAGTACTTC. Encoded protein: CASSYSGHFYEQYF.

This clonotype showed up many times. The rearrangement joins TRBV12-3 or TRBV12-4 to TRBJ1-6, with 8 bases lining up with TRBD1. The CDR3 loop spans 14 amino acids. Trimming at V came to 5 bases and at J to 10 bases, leaving 7 bases not matched to a gene. CDR3 protein: CASSGQGRGSPLHF. In nucleotides, the CDR3 is TGTGCCAGCAGTGGACAGGGTAGGGGGTCACCCCTCCACTTT.

This clonotype was counted ten times or more. CDR3 protein: CASETGPEQYF. As DNA, the CDR3 is TGTGCCAGCGAGACAGGACCAGAGCAGTACTTC. The chain joins TRBV6-1 to TRBJ2-7; D perhaps matches TRBD1 (6 bases). Trimming took off 8 bases at V and 7 bases at J, with 12 bases between the two ends. This CDR3 is built from 11 residues. Germline V gives CDR1 MNHNS, CDR2 SASEGT.

The V and J genes are TRBV15 and TRBJ2-7; 9 bases map to TRBD1. This CDR3 has 16 residues. Trimming took 1 base from V and 3 from J; bases not matched to a gene: 7. CDR1 LNHNV and CDR2 YYDKDF come from the germline V gene (reference sequence). The CDR3 sequence: CATSRGGGTGNYEQYF. CDR3 coding DNA: TGTGCCACCAGCAGAGGGGGAGGGACAGGGAACTACGAGCAGTACTTC. The full variable domain, its missing parts supplied by reference TRBV15 and TRBJ2-7, is DAMVIQNPRYQVTQFGKPVTLSCSQTLNHNVMYWYQQKSSQAPKLLFHYYDKDFNNEADTPDNFQSRRPNTSFCFLDIRSPGLGDTAMYLCATSRGGGTGNYEQYFGPGTRLTVT.